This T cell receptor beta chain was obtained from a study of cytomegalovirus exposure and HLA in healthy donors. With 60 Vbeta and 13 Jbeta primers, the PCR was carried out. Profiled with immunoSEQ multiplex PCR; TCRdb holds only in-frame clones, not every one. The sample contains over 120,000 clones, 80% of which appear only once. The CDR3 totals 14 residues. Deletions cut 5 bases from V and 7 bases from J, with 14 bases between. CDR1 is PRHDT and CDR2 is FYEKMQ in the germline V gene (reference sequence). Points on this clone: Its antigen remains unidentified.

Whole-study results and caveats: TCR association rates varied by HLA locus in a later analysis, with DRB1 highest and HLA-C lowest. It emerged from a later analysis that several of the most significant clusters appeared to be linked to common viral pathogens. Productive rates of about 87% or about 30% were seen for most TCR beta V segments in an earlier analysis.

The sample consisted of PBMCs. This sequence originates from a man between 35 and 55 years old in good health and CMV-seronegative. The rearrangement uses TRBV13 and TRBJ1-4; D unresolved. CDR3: CASSPGGYREKLFF. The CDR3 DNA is TGTGCCAGCAGCCCCGGCGGGTATCGTGAAAAACTGTTTTTT. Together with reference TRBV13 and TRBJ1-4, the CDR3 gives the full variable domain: AAGVIQSPRHLIKEKRETATLKCYPIPRHDTVYWYQQGPGQDPQFLISFYEKMQSDKGSIPDRFSAQQFSDYHSELNMSSLELGDSALYFCASSPGGYREKLFFGSGTQLSVL.